This TCR beta chain was retrieved from a study of blood T cell repertoires in COVID-19. Study details: Sources were T cells, B-cell-depleted T cells, or PBMCs; the material itself was cDNA or gDNA.

With V trimmed by 6 bases and J by 3 bases, 10 bases remained unmatched. The CDR3 is 15 residues long. Germline-derived CDR1 and CDR2 are MNHEY and SVGAGI. The data were produced by immunoSEQ multiplex PCR, yet TCRdb's version contains in-frame clones alone and is incomplete. The repertoire holds 200,000 to 300,000 clones, with around 80% as singletons. The sequencing input was peripheral blood. The chain employs TRBV6-5 and TRBJ1-1; 7 bases match TRBD1. This TCR derives from a woman older than 75 with acute or convalescent COVID-19. The CDR3 DNA is TGTGCCAGCAGCGGACAGGCTGGCCCCTACACTGAAGCTTTCTTT. Amino acids: CASSGQAGPYTEAFF.